These T cell receptor beta chains were read from a single sample in a study of blood T cell repertoires in COVID-19. The data were produced by immunoSEQ multiplex PCR, yet TCRdb's version contains in-frame clones alone and is incomplete. The sample contains around 250,000 clones, 86% of which appear only once. Sequenced sample: peripheral blood. The receptors derive from a man under 40 who had recovered from COVID-19. CDR3s include the opening cysteine and the closing phenylalanine or tryptophan. A D gene is named only where the DNA matches it firmly. A row's size may be missing; if present it is once, few, many or a size class.

size | D | J | V | CDR3 | DNA
. | . | TRBJ1-1 | TRBV4-2 | CASSPVTTGNTEAFF | TGTGCCAGCAGCCCCGTAACGACAGGGAACACTGAAGCTTTCTTT
. | TRBD1 | TRBJ1-2 | TRBV10-1 | CASSPGTGLNYGYTF | TGCGCCAGCAGCCCCGGGACAGGGCTCAACTATGGCTACACCTTC
. | . | TRBJ1-5 | TRBV6-5 | CASSYRGDQPQHF | TGTGCCAGCAGTTACAGGGGTGATCAGCCCCAGCATTTT
. | . | TRBJ1-6 | TRBV7-9 | CASAPRRGEAPLHF | TGTGCCAGCGCCCCCCGCAGGGGAGAGGCACCCCTCCACTTT
. | TRBD1 | TRBJ2-1 | TRBV5-4 | CASSLEQGTLARFF | TGTGCCAGCAGCTTGGAACAGGGGACGTTAGCTCGGTTCTTC
. | TRBD2 | TRBJ2-5 | TRBV7-9 | CASSWRSGGATETQYF | TGTGCCAGCAGCTGGCGTAGCGGGGGGGCTACAGAGACCCAGTACTTC
few | . | TRBJ2-5 | TRBV7-2 | CASTSGPIGGTQYF | TGTGCCAGCACCTCAGGGCCTATCGGGGGGACCCAGTACTTC
. | . | TRBJ1-1 | TRBV30 | CAWRSGSVTEAFF | TGTGCCTGGAGATCAGGGTCGGTCACTGAAGCTTTCTTT
. | TRBD1 | TRBJ1-2 | TRBV3-1/TRBV3-2 | CASSQSRTGSGYTF | TGTGCCAGCAGCCAATCCAGGACAGGGTCTGGCTACACCTTC
. | . | TRBJ2-6 | TRBV6-2/TRBV6-3 | CASSYRRVAPDSGANVLTF | TGTGCCAGCAGTTACCGAAGAGTAGCGCCCGACTCTGGGGCCAACGTCCTGACTTTC
. | TRBD1 | TRBJ2-2 | TRBV6-2/TRBV6-3 | CASSYSTGSGELFF | TGTGCCAGCAGTTACTCGACAGGGAGCGGGGAGCTGTTTTTT
. | . | TRBJ2-3 | TRBV7-2 | CASSPEASLPTDTQYF | TGTGCCAGCAGCCCGGAGGCCTCACTCCCCACAGATACGCAGTATTTT
. | . | TRBJ2-1 | TRBV20-1 | CSASNGGRYNEQFF | TGCAGTGCTAGTAACGGGGGGCGCTACAATGAGCAGTTCTTC
. | . | TRBJ2-6 | TRBV19 | CASSPSTVSSGANVLTF | TGTGCCAGTAGTCCTTCGACTGTTAGCTCTGGGGCCAACGTCCTGACTTTC
. | . | TRBJ2-7 | TRBV3-1/TRBV3-2 | CASSPDYISYEQYF | TGTGCCAGCAGCCCCGACTATATATCCTACGAGCAGTACTTC
. | TRBD1 | TRBJ1-5 | TRBV19 | CASSRTWGQGGNQPQHF | TGTGCCAGTAGTAGAACGTGGGGACAGGGGGGCAATCAGCCCCAGCATTTT
. | . | TRBJ2-3 | TRBV12-3/TRBV12-4 | CASSFGGPYTQYF | TGTGCCAGCAGCTTCGGGGGGCCTTATACGCAGTATTTT
. | . | TRBJ1-1 | TRBV12-3/TRBV12-4 | CASSLSPTEAFF | TGTGCCAGCAGTTTATCCCCTACTGAAGCTTTCTTT
. | . | TRBJ2-5 | TRBV5-4 | CASSPGTPETQYF | TGTGCCAGCAGCCCGGGGACACCAGAGACCCAGTACTTC
. | . | TRBJ1-3 | TRBV5-4 | CASSLDSSGNTIYF | TGTGCCAGCAGCTTGGACAGCTCTGGAAACACCATATATTTT